A selection of T cell receptor beta chains follows, all from one sample in a study of blood T cell repertoires in COVID-19. The table came from immunoSEQ multiplex PCR; TCRdb's copy has only in-frame clones and leaves some out. The data contain fewer than 300,000 clones, roughly nine tenths of them singletons. Sequencing was done on a sample of peripheral blood. These receptors all come from a woman in her thirties with COVID-19, enrolled during active disease. Each CDR3 is given with its conserved first and last residue. Each record gives: D gene, J gene, clone size, V gene, CDR3 protein, CDR3 DNA. The D gene is left open where the match is weak. The listing skips clone size in some rows; elsewhere it reads once, few, many or a size class.

>NA|TRBJ2-2|NA|TRBV2
CASSGEQGNTGELFF
TGTGCCAGCAGTGGTGAACAGGGGAACACCGGGGAGCTGTTTTTT
>TRBD1|TRBJ1-2|NA|TRBV9
CASSEWDSRDGYTF
TGTGCCAGCAGCGAGTGGGACAGTAGGGATGGCTACACCTTC
>NA|TRBJ1-1|once|TRBV19
CASRGRDTMNTEAFF
TGTGCCAGTAGGGGCCGGGACACGATGAACACTGAAGCTTTCTTT
>NA|TRBJ1-3|NA|TRBV30
CAWSPLRGNTIYF
TGTGCCTGGAGTCCTCTTAGAGGGAACACCATATATTTT
>NA|TRBJ1-2|NA|TRBV18
CASSPPGGGPIYGYTF
TGTGCCAGCTCACCACCGGGAGGGGGACCGATCTATGGCTACACCTTC
>TRBD1|TRBJ1-1|NA|TRBV19
CASSATGPANTEAFF
TGTGCCAGTAGCGCGACAGGGCCGGCGAACACTGAAGCTTTCTTT
>TRBD1|TRBJ1-1|NA|TRBV29-1
CSVPSGQGYTEAFF
TGCAGCGTTCCTTCCGGACAGGGGTACACTGAAGCTTTCTTT
>TRBD1|TRBJ2-1|NA|TRBV6-5
CASSYGTGTYNEQFF
TGTGCCAGCAGTTACGGGACAGGGACGTACAATGAGCAGTTCTTC
>NA|TRBJ1-2|NA|TRBV5-5
CASSLVLQAYGYTF
TGTGCCAGCAGCTTGGTTTTACAGGCCTATGGCTACACCTTC
>TRBD2|TRBJ2-2|NA|TRBV18
CASSPPSSGRYTGELFF
TGTGCCAGCTCACCACCATCTAGCGGGAGATACACCGGGGAGCTGTTTTTT
>TRBD2|TRBJ2-1|NA|TRBV30
CAWSGLAGNNEQFF
TGTGCCTGGAGTGGACTAGCGGGAAACAATGAGCAGTTCTTC
>TRBD1|TRBJ2-3|few|TRBV29-1
CSERGGGDTQYF
TGCAGTGAGAGAGGGGGCGGCGATACGCAGTATTTT
>NA|TRBJ1-1|NA|TRBV10-3
CAIRSVNTEAFF
TGTGCCATCAGGTCAGTGAACACTGAAGCTTTCTTT
>TRBD1|TRBJ1-1|NA|TRBV2
CASSLRGGQGTEAFF
TGTGCCAGCAGCCTAAGAGGGGGACAGGGGACTGAAGCTTTCTTT
>TRBD2|TRBJ2-1|NA|TRBV19
CASSTQPIAGGRIGEQFF
TGTGCCAGTAGTACCCAGCCGATAGCGGGAGGGAGAATAGGTGAGCAGTTCTTC
>TRBD2|TRBJ2-3|NA|TRBV24-1
CATSDLSGGPNTQYF
TGTGCCACCAGTGATTTGTCGGGAGGGCCGAATACGCAGTATTTT
>NA|TRBJ1-2|once|TRBV10-2
CASSESQGLDYTF
TGCGCCAGCAGTGAGTCGCAGGGTCTCGACTACACCTTC
>NA|TRBJ2-2|few|TRBV2
CASKPYGGSNTGELFF
TGTGCCAGCAAGCCCTACGGAGGGTCGAACACCGGGGAGCTGTTTTTT
>TRBD2|TRBJ2-3|NA|TRBV12-5
CASGLAGGGDTQYF
TGTGCTAGTGGGTTAGCGGGAGGCGGGGATACGCAGTATTTT
>TRBD1|TRBJ1-1|NA|TRBV7-2
CASSLAPGGASNTEAFF
TGTGCCAGCAGCTTAGCGCCAGGGGGAGCCTCTAACACTGAAGCTTTCTTT